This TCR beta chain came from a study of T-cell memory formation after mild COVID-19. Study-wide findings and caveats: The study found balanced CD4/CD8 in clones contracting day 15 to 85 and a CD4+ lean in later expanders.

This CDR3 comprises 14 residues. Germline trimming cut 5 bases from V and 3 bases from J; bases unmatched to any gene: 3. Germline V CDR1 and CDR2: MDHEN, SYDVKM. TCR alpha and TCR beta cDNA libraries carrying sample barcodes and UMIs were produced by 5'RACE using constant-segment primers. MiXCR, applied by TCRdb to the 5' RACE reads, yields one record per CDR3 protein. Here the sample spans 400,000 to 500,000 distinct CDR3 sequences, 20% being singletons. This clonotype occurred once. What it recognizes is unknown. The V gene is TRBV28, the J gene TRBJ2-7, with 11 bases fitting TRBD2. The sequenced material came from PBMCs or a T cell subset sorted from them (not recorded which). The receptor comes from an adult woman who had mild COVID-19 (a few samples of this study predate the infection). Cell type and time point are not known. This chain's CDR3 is CASSKGTSGYEQYF. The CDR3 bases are TGTGCCAGCAGTAAAGGGACTAGCGGCTACGAGCAGTACTTC.